Following are 17 T cell receptor beta chains from one sample sequenced in a study of cytomegalovirus exposure and HLA in healthy donors. PCR involved 60 Vbeta and 13 Jbeta primers. The table came from immunoSEQ multiplex PCR; TCRdb's copy has only in-frame clones and leaves some out. Among roughly 110,000 clones listed, approximately 79% were seen once. The material sequenced was PBMCs. Receptor source: a woman in her thirties or forties in good health and CMV-seropositive.

The chain uses TRBV15 and TRBJ2-1; weak D call: TRBD2 (6 bases). This CDR3 contains 15 residues. V dropped 7 bases and J dropped 6 bases, with 19 bases sitting between them. In germline, CDR1 is LNHNV, CDR2 YYDKDF (reference sequence). In DNA form, the CDR3 reads TGTGCCACCAAGGGTACGGGAGCTGGATTCAATGAGCAGTTCTTC. It specifies CATKGTGAGFNEQFF.

Only one count was recorded for this clone. V is TRBV6-1 and J is TRBJ1-3; maybe TRBD1 (6 bases). V lost 6 bases and J 0 bases, leaving 12 bases between the germline ends. Germline CDR1 is MNHNS and CDR2 is SASEGT. This CDR3 has 15 residues. The CDR3 sequence is CASRVGGASGNTIYF. The CDR3 DNA reads TGTGCCAGCAGGGTAGGGGGAGCCTCTGGAAACACCATATATTTT.

This clone was seen only a few times. V is TRBV7-6 and J is TRBJ1-2; the D is unclear. CDR1 is SGHVS, CDR2 FNYEAQ, per germline. This CDR3 comprises 15 residues. Trimming took off 1 base at V and 3 bases at J, with 12 bases between the two ends. As DNA, the CDR3 is TGTGCCAGCAGCTTAGTAACCGGGAGAGACTATGGCTACACCTTC. Residues: CASSLVTGRDYGYTF. Looking up the rest from reference TRBV7-6 and TRBJ1-2 gives the full variable domain: GAGVSQSPRYKVTKRGQDVALRCDPISGHVSLYWYRQALGQGPEFLTYFNYEAQQDKSGLPNDRFSAERPEGSISTLTIQRTEQRDSAMYRCASSLVTGRDYGYTFGSGTRLTVV.

The rearrangement links TRBV4-1 to TRBJ2-2; D gene uncertain. Trimming removed 1 base at V and 5 bases at J, with 11 bases between. The CDR3 runs 15 residues. CDR1 MGHRA and CDR2 YSYEKL come from the germline V gene. The CDR3 DNA is TGCGCCAGCAGCCAAGGCGTGGTAAGAACCGGGGAGCTGTTTTTT. Its translation: CASSQGVVRTGELFF.

This chain connects TRBV6-6 to TRBJ2-3, with D possibly being TRBD1 (7 bases). The ends were cut back, 0 bases at V and 6 bases at J, with 10 bases in the middle. Per germline, CDR1 MNHNY and CDR2 SVGAGI (reference sequence). CDR3 length: 14 amino acids. For the CDR3, the DNA is TGTGCCAGCAGTTACTCGACAGGGAGGGATACGCAGTATTTT. Residues: CASSYSTGRDTQYF.

The chain joins TRBV6-1 to TRBJ1-4, with D tentatively TRBD1 (6 bases). Germline assignment: CDR1 MNHNS and CDR2 SASEGT. The CDR3 covers 15 residues. The ends were cut back, 7 bases at V and 6 bases at J, with 18 bases in the middle. The CDR3 protein is CASTTQQGLYEKLFF. The CDR3, as DNA: TGTGCCAGCACGACTCAACAGGGTTTGTATGAAAAACTGTTTTTT.

The V gene is TRBV30, the J gene TRBJ1-6, with 9 bases lining up with TRBD1. The CDR3 totals 14 residues. Trimming took 2 bases from V and 10 from J; bases not matched to a gene: 6. The V gene's germline CDR1 is GTSNPN and CDR2 SVGIG (reference sequence). The CDR3, as DNA: TGTGCCTGGAGTTTGTTACAGGGGGCATCACCCCTCCACTTT. Translation: CAWSLLQGASPLHF. The whole variable domain, remainder taken from reference TRBV30 and TRBJ1-6, is SQTIHQWPATLVQPVGSPLSLECTVEGTSNPNLYWYRQAAGRGLQLLFYSVGIGQISSEVPQNLSASRPQDRQFILSSKKLLLSDSGFYLCAWSLLQGASPLHFGNGTRLTVT.

This clone has more than one count but fewer than ten. The chain combines TRBV5-1 with TRBJ2-1; TRBD1 matches 8 bases. This CDR3 is 14 amino acids long. The germline CDR1 and CDR2 sequences are SGHRS and YFSETQ. V was clipped by 3 bases and J by 9 bases; unmatched bases: 8. Here the CDR3 DNA reads TGCGCCAGCAGCTGGTTACCAGACAGGGGTGAGCAGTTCTTC. It encodes CASSWLPDRGEQFF.

The gene calls are TRBV30 and TRBJ1-2, with D possibly matching TRBD1 (6 bases). CDR3 size: 12 residues. V was pared by 3 bases and J by 7 bases, with 12 bases between. In germline, CDR1 is GTSNPN, CDR2 SVGIG (reference sequence). CDR3 bases: TGTGCCTGGAGAAGGACAGTTCCTGGCTACACCTTC. Protein sequence: CAWRRTVPGYTF.

The CDR3 is CAWGRGGGAETQYF. The CDR3 nucleotides are TGTGCCTGGGGCCGCGGCGGGGGGGCTGAGACCCAGTACTTC. V and J are TRBV30 and TRBJ2-5, with 9 nucleotides matching TRBD2. From germline, CDR1 is GTSNPN and CDR2 SVGIG (reference sequence). J was trimmed by 5 bases and V by 5 bases; bases with no gene match: 9. The CDR3 has 14 amino acids.

The V gene is TRBV6-1, the J gene TRBJ2-7; D is unresolved. From germline, CDR1 is MNHNS and CDR2 SASEGT. CDR3 length: 15 amino acids. Trimming took off 7 bases at V and 3 bases at J, with 19 bases between the two ends. The CDR3 region is CASTPPLGRNYEQYF. The CDR3 DNA sequence: TGTGCCAGCACCCCCCCCCTGGGCAGAAACTACGAGCAGTACTTC.

The chain carries TRBV6-5 and TRBJ1-6; the D gene is possibly TRBD1 (5 bases). Trimming shortened V by 5 bases and J by 9 bases, and 11 bases separated the two germline ends. The V gene's germline CDR1 is MNHEY and CDR2 SVGAGI. This CDR3 spans 13 amino acids. For the CDR3, the DNA is TGTGCCAGCAGTGACCCAGGGTTTTCACCCCTCCACTTT. Protein: CASSDPGFSPLHF.

This chain links TRBV21-1 with TRBJ1-1. TRBV21-1 is noted as a pseudogene. The CDR3 runs to 17 residues. The CDR3 loop is CASSKEEGQPMNTEAFF. CDR3 nucleotide sequence: TGTGCCAGCAGCAAAGAGGAGGGCCAACCAATGAACACTGAAGCTTTCTTT.

This sequence joins TRBV29-1 and TRBJ2-1; tentatively, D is TRBD1 (6 bases). Deletions cut 6 bases from V and 6 bases from J, with 15 bases between. The CDR3 runs to 13 residues. Germline V lookup: CDR1 SQVTM, CDR2 ANQGSEA. CDR3 sequence: CSVRAGASNEQFF. The DNA for the CDR3 is TGCAGCGTCAGGGCAGGGGCTAGCAATGAGCAGTTCTTC.

This sequence joins TRBV5-4 and TRBJ1-3; maybe TRBD1 (6 bases). Trimming removed 4 bases at V and 4 bases at J, with 12 bases between. The germline gives CDR1 SGHNT, CDR2 YYREEE (reference sequence). The CDR3 runs 14 residues. CDR3 in DNA: TGTGCCAGCAGCAGCCAAGACAGGGGAAACACCATATATTTT. Translated, it gives CASSSQDRGNTIYF.

The chain is built from TRBV14 and TRBJ2-5, with 7 bases lining up with TRBD2. With V trimmed by 5 bases and J by 5 bases, 14 bases remained unmatched. This CDR3 spans 16 amino acids. CDR1 is SGHDN and CDR2 is FVKESK in the germline V gene. CDR3 DNA: TGTGCCAGCAGCTCACGAATTACGGGAGGTATGGAGACCCAGTACTTC. It yields the protein CASSSRITGGMETQYF.

This clone was picked up a small number of times. The CDR3 DNA reads TGTGCCAGCATGACAGGGTTTCCTAATCAGCCCCAGCATTTT. It specifies CASMTGFPNQPQHF. The chain is built from TRBV6-4 and TRBJ1-5; 7 bases map to TRBD1. V lost 7 bases and J lost 4; bases outside the gene matches: 7. Germline lookup yields CDR1 MRHNA and CDR2 SNTAGT. The CDR3 has 14 amino acids.